This T cell receptor beta chain came from a study of blood T cell repertoires in COVID-19. Turning to the study itself: Sources were T cells, B-cell-depleted T cells, or PBMCs; the material itself was cDNA or gDNA.

Here immunoSEQ multiplex PCR was the method, and the copy in TCRdb shows in-frame clones only, minus some. The table has about 150,000 clones, roughly four fifths seen once. This clone was seen once. The germline gives CDR1 SQVTM, CDR2 ANQGSEA. The V gene lost 8 bases and the J gene lost 2 bases, with 19 bases spanning the gap. CDR3 length: 15 amino acids. This TCR derives from a human donor with acute or convalescent COVID-19. The donor label of this sample is uncertain. Sequenced input: peripheral blood. The chain combines TRBV29-1 with TRBJ1-3; D is unresolved. CDR3 in amino acids: CSPTRTHGAGNTIYF. CDR3 coding DNA: TGCAGCCCCACCCGGACCCACGGGGCTGGAAACACCATATATTTT.